The next 30 T cell receptor beta chains were all read from a single sample in a study of T cell responses to AZD1222 COVID-19 vaccine. Only in-frame clones appear in the TCRdb table, and some are missing; sequencing was by immunoSEQ multiplex PCR. The table has 150,000 to 200,000 clones, 91% seen once. The source material was peripheral blood, sampled on day 0 of AZD1222 vaccination. These receptors came from an adult in good health.

CDR3 region: CASSLGRGLQPQHF. In DNA form, the CDR3 reads TGTGCCAGCAGTTTAGGCAGGGGGCTTCAGCCCCAGCATTTT. The chain links TRBV25-1 to TRBJ1-5; 8 bases are shared with TRBD1. Germline V lookup: CDR1 MGHDK, CDR2 SYGVNS. V gave up 5 bases and J gave up 6 bases; unmatched junction bases: 6. The CDR3 has 14 amino acids.

The chain recombines TRBV18 with TRBJ2-7, with 7 nucleotides matching TRBD1. After removal of 4 bases from V and 2 bases from J, the junction contained 14 bases not matched to a gene. CDR1 and CDR2 (germline): KGHSH, LQKENI. This CDR3 has 17 amino acids. The CDR3, as DNA: TGTGCCAGCTCACGCCTACGGGACAGACGTTTTCCCTACGAGCAGTACTTC. Translation gives CASSRLRDRRFPYEQYF.

This clone was recorded a few times. V usage is TRBV24-1 and J usage is TRBJ2-1; D may correspond to TRBD1 or TRBD2 (5 bases each). V was trimmed by 5 bases and J by 0 bases, leaving 19 bases between them. Germline V CDR1 and CDR2: KGHDR, SFDVKD. This CDR3 has 18 residues. CDR3 coding DNA: TGTGCCACCAGTGGTAGCAGACTTCGGGACCACTCCTACAATGAGCAGTTCTTC. It encodes CATSGSRLRDHSYNEQFF.

The chain links TRBV5-1 to TRBJ2-7; 7 positions agree with TRBD2. CDR3 length equals 14 residues. V dropped 2 bases and J dropped 8; count of bases not matched to a gene: 10. Germline loops: CDR1 SGHRS, CDR2 YFSETQ. The CDR3 coding sequence is TGCGCCAGCAGCTTACCCTCTAGCGGAGAAAAGCAGTACTTC. Amino acids: CASSLPSSGEKQYF.

V gene TRBV27 combines with J gene TRBJ1-1; D is possibly TRBD1 (6 bases). Germline V gives CDR1 MNHEY, CDR2 SMNVEV (reference sequence). CDR3 length: 14 amino acids. V was cut by 5 bases and J by 3 bases, with 13 bases left in between. The chain's CDR3 is CASSVTGGYTEAFF. DNA of the CDR3: TGTGCCAGCAGTGTGACAGGAGGTTACACTGAAGCTTTCTTT.

V gene TRBV3-1 (or the pseudogene TRBV3-2) combines with J gene TRBJ2-7; 9 bases fit TRBD1. Germline CDR1 reads LGHDT; CDR2 reads YNNKEL (reference sequence). J lost 4 bases, V lost 2 bases, and 9 bases had no gene match. The CDR3 is 16 residues long. This CDR3 is CASSQKYRGLGYEQYF. The CDR3 DNA reads TGTGCCAGCAGCCAAAAATACAGGGGGCTCGGGTACGAGCAGTACTTC.

V is TRBV24-1 and J is TRBJ1-5; D call uncertain. Trimming stripped 1 base from V and 1 base from J, with 4 bases between. Looked up from germline, CDR1 is KGHDR and CDR2 is SFDVKD. The CDR3 loop spans 14 amino acids. CDR3 loop: CATSDFSSNQPQHF. The CDR3 bases are TGTGCCACCAGTGATTTTTCAAGCAATCAGCCCCAGCATTTT.

This chain uses TRBV6-2 or TRBV6-3 with TRBJ1-1; no clear D gene. The CDR3 has 12 amino acids. Germline CDR1 is MNHEY and CDR2 is SVGEGT. V was clipped by 7 bases and J by 11 bases, with 17 bases between them. CDR3 residues: CASTPNRRRAFF. The CDR3 DNA reads as TGTGCCAGCACCCCAAACCGGCGCCGGGCTTTCTTT.

V is TRBV6-6 and J is TRBJ2-7, with TRBD1 matching 7 bases. Germline V gene lookup returns CDR1 MNHNY and CDR2 SVGAGI (reference sequence). Trimming cost V 6 bases and J 9 bases; bases outside gene matches: 14. The length of the CDR3 is 14 residues. The CDR3 coding sequence is TGTGCCAGCAGGCCCGGACAGGCGACTCCACGGCAGTACTTC. Translation: CASRPGQATPRQYF.

V and J are TRBV7-2 and TRBJ1-2; 9 bases align to TRBD1. Germline V gives CDR1 SGHTA, CDR2 FQGNSA. Trimming at V came to 4 bases and at J to 6 bases, leaving 21 bases not matched to a gene. CDR3 length equals 19 residues. The CDR3 DNA reads as TGTGCCAGCAGCTATTCGGTACCAACCAAGGACAGGGGAGGAGATGGCTACACCTTC. This translates into CASSYSVPTKDRGGDGYTF.

A few counts support this clone. The chain links TRBV4-2 to TRBJ1-5; D gene ambiguous. This CDR3 is built from 15 residues. The V gene's germline CDR1 is LGHNA and CDR2 YNFKEQ. Trimming took 0 bases from V and 3 from J, leaving 9 bases between them. Here the CDR3 reads CASSQESTNNQPQHF. The CDR3 region has the DNA TGTGCCAGCAGCCAAGAATCTACTAACAATCAGCCCCAGCATTTT.

The V call is TRBV29-1, the J call TRBJ2-1; TRBD2 matches 14 bases. The V segment lost 6 bases and the J segment 12 bases; nucleotides outside the gene matches: 13. Germline-derived CDR1 and CDR2 are SQVTM and ANQGSEA. The CDR3 contains 15 residues. This CDR3 is CSVGRGTSGSYGQFF. As DNA, the CDR3 is TGCAGCGTCGGTAGAGGGACTAGCGGGAGTTATGGGCAGTTCTTC.

The gene calls are TRBV6-2 or TRBV6-3 and TRBJ1-5; no clear D. Germline V gene sequence: CDR1 MNHEY, CDR2 SVGEGT. This CDR3 is 13 amino acids long. The V and J ends lost 2 bases and 4 bases respectively, with 6 bases between them. The CDR3 sequence: CASSYEVNQPQHF. The CDR3 DNA reads as TGTGCCAGCAGTTACGAAGTAAATCAGCCCCAGCATTTT.

The J gene is TRBJ1-5, the V gene TRBV2; 9 bases are shared with TRBD1. The CDR3 covers 15 residues. The V gene end was trimmed by 6 bases and the J gene end by 3 bases; junction bases not matched to a gene: 6. From germline, CDR1 is SNHLY and CDR2 FYNNEI. CDR3 protein: CASRGGTGPNQPQHF. The CDR3 DNA reads as TGTGCCAGCAGGGGGGGGACAGGGCCCAATCAGCCCCAGCATTTT.

CDR3 sequence reads: CATRQGAHQPQHF. In DNA form, the CDR3 reads TGTGCCACCAGACAAGGGGCACATCAGCCCCAGCATTTT. This sequence joins TRBV24-1 and TRBJ1-5; a possible D gene is TRBD1 (5 bases). V gave up 7 bases and J gave up 5 bases, with 11 bases separating them. From germline, CDR1 is KGHDR and CDR2 SFDVKD. The CDR3 runs 13 residues.

This sequence joins TRBV21-1 and TRBJ2-1. TRBV21-1 is deemed a pseudogene. The CDR3 contains 17 residues. CDR3: CASSKEQTRRNYNEQFF. The CDR3 DNA reads TGTGCCAGCAGCAAAGAACAAACCAGACGAAACTACAATGAGCAGTTCTTC.

The J gene is TRBJ1-1, the V gene TRBV2; D might be TRBD1 (5 bases). Germline loops: CDR1 SNHLY, CDR2 FYNNEI. Trimming left V 2 bases short and J 0 bases short, with 13 bases between. The CDR3 runs to 16 residues. CDR3 sequence (DNA): TGTGCCAGCAGTGAATCTAGGACACGGTTGAACACTGAAGCTTTCTTT. Its protein product is CASSESRTRLNTEAFF.

Only one count was recorded for this clone. V is TRBV18 and J is TRBJ1-1; 12 positions agree with TRBD1. Germline CDR1 reads KGHSH; CDR2 reads LQKENI. This CDR3 spans 17 amino acids. Trimming removed 3 bases from V and 2 bases from J; junction bases left unmatched: 7. Here the CDR3 DNA reads TGTGCCAGCTCACCTCCGGGACAGGGGGCAAAAAACACTGAAGCTTTCTTT. Amino acid sequence: CASSPPGQGAKNTEAFF.

This chain connects TRBV28 to TRBJ1-5; 7 bases align to TRBD1. This CDR3 contains 14 residues. Germline CDR1 is MDHEN and CDR2 is SYDVKM. Trimming took 5 bases from V and 7 from J; bases not matched to a gene: 8. CDR3: CASSLVGQDQPQHF. CDR3 nucleotides: TGTGCCAGCAGTCTCGTAGGACAGGACCAGCCCCAGCATTTT.

V and J are TRBV7-2 and TRBJ1-5; D may be TRBD1 (6 bases). The CDR3 extends over 15 amino acids. V was pared by 4 bases and J by 0 bases, with 10 bases between. The V gene's germline CDR1 is SGHTA and CDR2 FQGNSA. This CDR3 is CASSWGQGSNQPQHF. The CDR3 DNA sequence: TGTGCCAGCAGCTGGGGGCAGGGTAGCAATCAGCCCCAGCATTTT.

This clone has only one observation. The chain recombines TRBV29-1 with TRBJ1-2; D unclear. Germline values: CDR1 SQVTM, CDR2 ANQGSEA. Trimming shortened V by 2 bases and J by 2 bases, and 15 bases separated the two germline ends. There are 15 residues in the CDR3. DNA for the CDR3: TGCAGCGTTGAATTAGGAGGAACCTCAAACTATGGCTACACCTTC. Amino acids: CSVELGGTSNYGYTF.

The chain recombines TRBV24-1 with TRBJ2-7; 9 bases fit TRBD1. The J segment lost 5 bases and the V segment lost 7 bases, leaving 8 bases of the junction unmatched. The CDR3 consists of 14 residues. The germline CDR1 and CDR2 sequences are KGHDR and SFDVKD. CDR3 bases: TGTGCCACCAGCGGGACAGGGATTAAAAACGAGCAGTACTTC. Translation gives CATSGTGIKNEQYF.

V is TRBV28 and J is TRBJ1-2, with 9 bases aligning to TRBD1. This CDR3 is built from 15 residues. V shed 5 bases and J 5 bases; nucleotides not matched to a gene: 9. Germline assignment: CDR1 MDHEN and CDR2 SYDVKM. The CDR3 region is CASSEGTGRYYGYTF. The CDR3 DNA sequence: TGTGCCAGCAGTGAAGGGACAGGGAGGTATTATGGCTACACCTTC.

The chain couples TRBV28 to TRBJ1-4, with D uncertain. Trimming cost V 6 bases and J 3 bases, with 20 bases left between them. This CDR3 comprises 17 residues. CDR1 is MDHEN and CDR2 is SYDVKM in the germline V gene. CDR3 DNA sequence: TGTGCCAGCAGCGACTACCGACGGGGATCCGCTAATGAAAAACTGTTTTTT. It codes for CASSDYRRGSANEKLFF.

This clone has just one count. The chain uses TRBV6-5 and TRBJ1-4, with D perhaps TRBD1 (6 bases). Germline V gives CDR1 MNHEY, CDR2 SVGAGI. V was shortened by 0 bases and J by 10 bases, with 18 bases between the two germline ends. The CDR3 sequence is 16 residues long. The CDR3 reads CASSYSWTASALKLFF. CDR3 DNA: TGTGCCAGCAGTTACTCGTGGACAGCCTCAGCCCTAAAACTGTTTTTT.

This chain connects TRBV7-9 to TRBJ1-2; 11 nucleotides agree with TRBD1. The germline V gene encodes CDR1 SEHNR and CDR2 FQNEAQ (reference sequence). The CDR3 covers 14 residues. J was trimmed by 7 bases and V by 5 bases; bases with no gene match: 6. The CDR3 sequence is CASSLPGQGGGYTF. The DNA for the CDR3 is TGTGCCAGCAGCCTACCGGGACAGGGGGGTGGCTACACCTTC. Drawing the rest from reference TRBV7-9 and TRBJ1-2, the complete variable domain is DTGVSQNPRHKITKRGQNVTFRCDPISEHNRLYWYRQTLGQGPEFLTYFQNEAQLEKSRLLSDRFSAERPKGSFSTLEIQRTEQGDSAMYLCASSLPGQGGGYTFGSGTRLTVV.

The chain is built from TRBV19 and TRBJ2-1; TRBD1 aligns across 8 bases. Germline loops: CDR1 LNHDA, CDR2 SQIVND (reference sequence). After removal of 3 bases from V and 0 bases from J, the junction contained 4 bases not matched to a gene. CDR3 size: 16 residues. As DNA, the CDR3 is TGTGCCAGTAGTATCACCGGGACAGGCTCCTACAATGAGCAGTTCTTC. Translating it yields CASSITGTGSYNEQFF.

This clone came up once. The CDR3 is CASKSAPASGNTIYF. CDR3 coding DNA: TGTGCCAGCAAATCGGCTCCCGCGTCTGGAAACACCATATATTTT. The chain links TRBV5-4 to TRBJ1-3, with no clear D. The CDR3 has 15 amino acids. V was clipped by 6 bases and J by 1 base, with 14 bases between them. The germline CDR1 and CDR2 sequences are SGHNT and YYREEE (reference sequence). The variable domain in full, with the rest retrieved from reference TRBV5-4 and TRBJ1-3, is ETGVTQSPTHLIKTRGQQVTLRCSSQSGHNTVSWYQQALGQGPQFIFQYYREEENGRGNFPPRFSGLQFPNYSSELNVNALELDDSALYLCASKSAPASGNTIYFGEGSWLTVV.

This chain joins TRBV28 and TRBJ2-3; D call uncertain. In germline, CDR1 is MDHEN, CDR2 SYDVKM. With 5 bases removed from V and 1 base from J, the gap between germline ends came to 7 bases. This CDR3 region has 13 residues. The CDR3 loop is CASSRRGTDTQYF. The CDR3 DNA reads TGTGCCAGCAGTCGTCGGGGCACAGATACGCAGTATTTT.

The chain links TRBV19 to TRBJ2-3; 8 bases map to TRBD2. Germline lookup yields CDR1 LNHDA and CDR2 SQIVND (reference sequence). This CDR3 has 19 residues. The ends lost 5 bases at V and 0 bases at J; junction bases unmatched: 16. The CDR3 is CASSLMTSEAGFSTDTQYF. The CDR3 DNA reads TGTGCCAGTAGTCTAATGACTAGCGAGGCCGGGTTTAGCACAGATACGCAGTATTTT. Combining the CDR3 with reference TRBV19 and TRBJ2-3 gives the whole variable domain DGGITQSPKYLFRKEGQNVTLSCEQNLNHDAMYWYRQDPGQGLRLIYYSQIVNDFQKGDIAEGYSVSREKKESFPLTVTSAQKNPTAFYLCASSLMTSEAGFSTDTQYFGPGTRLTVL.